A single sample gave rise to the 23 T cell receptor beta chains below, sequenced in a study of cytomegalovirus exposure and HLA in healthy donors (dated by TCRdb to about 2017). Library prep was done by the immunoSEQ multiplex PCR assay. A mixture of 60 forward primers for TCR Vbeta segments and 13 reverse primers for TCR Jbeta segments was used in the multiplex PCR. TCRdb carries this immuneACCESS record with in-frame sequences only. Its versions omit some clonotypes, under half of them owing to an unresolved V gene in the studies checked, with the rest unexplained. Here the sample has about 59,000 clones; over 60% occur a single time. The top ten clonotypes cover about 6.8% of the sample. Sequencing was performed on PBMCs. The source is a young man in good health and CMV-seropositive.

The genes are TRBV5-1 and TRBJ2-2, with D possibly matching TRBD1 (6 bases). CDR1 and CDR2 (germline): SGHRS, YFSETQ. The V end was cut by 4 bases, the J end by 2 bases, with 18 bases between. The CDR3 is 17 amino acids. The CDR3 is CASSQVRTAENTGELFF. The CDR3 nucleotides read TGCGCCAGCAGCCAAGTTCGGACAGCTGAAAACACCGGGGAGCTGTTTTTT.

This chain connects TRBV5-4 to TRBJ1-6; D might be TRBD1 (6 bases). The germline CDR1 and CDR2 sequences are SGHNT and YYREEE (reference sequence). The V end lost 2 bases, the J end lost 7 bases, and 16 bases lay between the germline ends. This CDR3 comprises 16 residues. CDR3 sequence (DNA): TGTGCCAGCAGCTTCCCCCCCGGGGGGGCGAATTCACCCCTCCACTTT. It is translated as CASSFPPGGANSPLHF.

The chain uses TRBV15 and TRBJ2-7; D gene uncertain. Germline lookup yields CDR1 LNHNV and CDR2 YYDKDF (reference sequence). Trimming took 2 bases from V and 0 from J, leaving 11 bases between them. CDR3 length: 15 amino acids. The CDR3 DNA sequence: TGTGCCACCAGCAGACGGGTAGTGAGCTCCTACGAGCAGTACTTC. Protein product: CATSRRVVSSYEQYF.

This clone showed up just a few times. V gene TRBV11-1 combines with J gene TRBJ1-4; TRBD1 matches at 10 bases. Germline values: CDR1 SGHAT, CDR2 FQDESV (reference sequence). The V segment lost 5 bases and the J segment 5 bases; nucleotides outside the gene matches: 5. The CDR3 extends over 15 amino acids. The CDR3 sequence: CASSGKTGGNEKLFF. CDR3 coding DNA: TGTGCCAGCAGCGGAAAGACAGGGGGCAATGAAAAACTGTTTTTT.

The chain links TRBV13 to TRBJ2-1; 7 bases map to TRBD1. Trimming cost V 5 bases and J 10 bases; bases outside gene matches: 5. The CDR3 has 12 amino acids. Germline values: CDR1 PRHDT, CDR2 FYEKMQ (reference sequence). CDR3 sequence: CASSRGGGEQFF. The CDR3 DNA sequence: TGTGCCAGCAGCCGAGGGGGCGGCGAGCAGTTCTTC.

This sequence joins TRBV6-6 and TRBJ1-3, with a tentative D call TRBD1 (6 bases). This CDR3 spans 16 amino acids. Germline-derived CDR1 and CDR2 are MNHNY and SVGAGI (reference sequence). V was cut by 0 bases and J by 1 base, with 10 bases left in between. For the CDR3, the DNA is TGTGCCAGCAGTTACTCGTCCAGGGGTTCTGGAAACACCATATATTTT. This encodes CASSYSSRGSGNTIYF.

The chain employs TRBV4-3 and TRBJ2-5; 7 bases line up with TRBD2. Per the germline V gene, CDR1 is LGHNA and CDR2 is YSLEER. With 0 bases clipped from V and 3 bases from J, the junction kept 4 bases outside the gene matches. The CDR3 loop spans 15 amino acids. The CDR3 DNA reads TGCGCCAGCAGCCAAGATAGAAGCGGGGAAGAGACCCAGTACTTC. This gives the protein CASSQDRSGEETQYF.

Turning to this clone: One junction end does not reproduce the germline sequence, and a read error may be involved. The sample holds other DNA sequences that translate to the same CDR3. The V call is TRBV6-1, the J call TRBJ1-6; D unclear. This CDR3 contains 16 residues. Per germline, CDR1 MNHNS and CDR2 SASEGT. The CDR3 region is CASSEQPRAYNSPLHF. In nucleotides, the CDR3 is TGCGCCAGCAGTGAGCAACCTAGAGCCTATAATTCACCCCTCCACTTT.

CDR3 bases: TGTGCCACACAAACCGGGACAGGCACCGGGGAGCTGTTTTTT. This encodes CATQTGTGTGELFF. The chain recombines TRBV10-3 with TRBJ2-2; 8 bases align to TRBD1. Germline values: CDR1 ENHRY, CDR2 SYGVKD. The CDR3 has 14 amino acids. The junction had 8 bases not matched to a gene; V was cut back by 10 bases and J by 4 bases.

This clone was recorded a few times. The chain is built from TRBV6-1 and TRBJ1-3; D not certain. Trimming stripped 3 bases from V and 0 bases from J, with 12 bases between. This CDR3 has 16 amino acids. CDR1 is MNHNS, CDR2 SASEGT, per germline. This chain's CDR3 is CASSDRRDPSGNTIYF. In DNA form, the CDR3 reads TGTGCCAGCAGTGATAGGAGAGATCCCTCTGGAAACACCATATATTTT.

In its sample, this clone was seen once. The V call is TRBV7-6, the J call TRBJ2-5; perhaps TRBD1 as D (5 bases). Germline CDR1 SGHVS, CDR2 FNYEAQ. The V gene lost 5 bases and the J gene lost 5 bases, with 15 bases spanning the gap. This CDR3 contains 14 residues. The CDR3 is CASSRARVMETQYF. The DNA of the CDR3 is TGTGCCAGCAGCCGCGCCAGGGTAATGGAGACCCAGTACTTC.

The chain couples TRBV2 to TRBJ2-2, with no clear D. Trimming took off 3 bases at V and 6 bases at J, with 11 bases between the two ends. The germline gives CDR1 SNHLY, CDR2 FYNNEI. This CDR3 is built from 14 residues. CDR3 sequence (DNA): TGTGCCAGCAGTGATTGGAGTGGTCCCGGGGAGCTGTTTTTT. Translation gives CASSDWSGPGELFF.

The CDR3 is CASTLGQWGTEAFF. CDR3 coding DNA: TGTGCCAGCACCCTCGGACAGTGGGGCACTGAAGCTTTCTTT. V and J are TRBV6-1 and TRBJ1-1; maybe TRBD1 (6 bases). This CDR3 is 14 amino acids long. The germline V and J ends were trimmed by 7 bases and 4 bases, with 16 bases remaining between them. Germline CDR1 MNHNS, CDR2 SASEGT.

The chain recombines TRBV28 with TRBJ1-2; maybe TRBD1 (6 bases). The germline V gene has CDR1 MDHEN and CDR2 SYDVKM. The CDR3 is 12 residues long. The DNA for the CDR3 is TGTGCGGGGGCCAGGACGAACTATGGCTACACCTTC. It encodes CAGARTNYGYTF.

This clone has a handful of counts. V usage is TRBV5-1 and J usage is TRBJ2-7; 9 nucleotides align to TRBD1. Trimming at V came to 4 bases and at J to 3 bases, leaving 5 bases not matched to a gene. Germline CDR1 is SGHRS and CDR2 is YFSETQ. This CDR3 comprises 14 residues. The chain's CDR3 is CASSTGTGFYEQYF. In DNA form, the CDR3 reads TGCGCCAGCAGCACCGGGACAGGGTTCTACGAGCAGTACTTC.

V and J are TRBV11-3 and TRBJ2-7; 8 bases are shared with TRBD2. Germline values: CDR1 SGHNT, CDR2 YENEEA. J was trimmed by 0 bases and V by 1 base; bases with no gene match: 2. The CDR3 length is 15 residues. This CDR3 reads CASSLGGGSSYEQYF. In DNA form, the CDR3 reads TGTGCCAGCAGCTTAGGCGGGGGGAGCTCCTACGAGCAGTACTTC.

This clone occurred once. The DNA for the CDR3 is TGTGCCAGCAGTCCACCGCCGCAGGGGGGGACCCAGTACTTC. This sequence encodes CASSPPPQGGTQYF. This chain joins TRBV28 and TRBJ2-5, with a possible D match to TRBD1 (7 bases). CDR1 is MDHEN, CDR2 SYDVKM, per germline. CDR3 length equals 14 residues. The V and J ends lost 5 bases and 7 bases respectively, with 17 bases between them.

The chain couples TRBV6-5 to TRBJ1-1; D possibly corresponds to TRBD1 (5 bases). This CDR3 is built from 14 residues. Germline CDR1 is MNHEY and CDR2 is SVGAGI. V was pared by 2 bases and J by 1 base, with 8 bases between. The CDR3 sequence: CASSYPGQNTEAFF. The CDR3 DNA follows: TGTGCCAGCAGTTACCCCGGACAGAACACTGAAGCTTTCTTT.

CDR3 amino acids: CASTVGTVKNEKLFF. As DNA, the CDR3 is TGTGCCAGCACGGTAGGGACAGTGAAGAATGAAAAACTGTTTTTT. The chain combines TRBV28 with TRBJ1-4; 7 bases agree with TRBD1. The CDR3 is 15 amino acids. CDR1 is MDHEN, CDR2 SYDVKM, per germline. V lost 7 bases to trimming and J lost 5 bases; unmatched junction nucleotides: 10.

This rearrangement joins TRBV9 to TRBJ2-3, with 8 bases identical to TRBD2. With V trimmed by 0 bases and J by 1 base, 1 base remained unmatched. The germline CDR1 and CDR2 sequences are SGDLS and YYNGEE. The CDR3 is 15 residues long. CDR3 in DNA: TGTGCCAGCAGCGTAGGGCGGGGGGGCACAGATACGCAGTATTTT. Protein: CASSVGRGGTDTQYF.

This chain links TRBV4-1 with TRBJ2-5; TRBD2 aligns across 8 bases. V shed 4 bases and J 1 base; nucleotides not matched to a gene: 5. The CDR3 is made up of 15 amino acids. The germline CDR1 and CDR2 sequences are MGHRA and YSYEKL. The CDR3 protein is CASSRAGAIQETQYF. The CDR3 DNA reads as TGCGCCAGCAGCCGAGCGGGAGCTATCCAAGAGACCCAGTACTTC.

This clone was recorded a few times. J is TRBJ1-6 and V is TRBV4-1; tentatively, D is TRBD1 (6 bases). The CDR3 has 15 amino acids. V gave up 0 bases and J gave up 6 bases, with 9 bases separating them. Germline CDR1 MGHRA, CDR2 YSYEKL. CDR3 sequence reads: CASSQDPGANSPLHF. The CDR3, as DNA: TGCGCCAGCAGCCAAGATCCAGGGGCTAATTCACCCCTCCACTTT.

This rearrangement joins TRBV9 to TRBJ2-1, with D possibly matching TRBD2 (5 bases). Trimming shortened V by 0 bases and J by 10 bases, and 17 bases separated the two germline ends. The CDR3 runs 15 residues. Germline values: CDR1 SGDLS, CDR2 YYNGEE. DNA of the CDR3: TGTGCCAGCAGCGTAGGGGCTAGCAGGCAGCGGGAGCAGTTCTTC. The encoded protein is CASSVGASRQREQFF.